This T cell receptor beta chain was captured by sequencing in a study of blood T cell repertoires in COVID-19. Study-wide background: Acute-phase and convalescent COVID-19 samples originated in the United States, Italy and Spain.

This clone was observed a single time. There are 16 residues in the CDR3. Germline CDR1 is MNHEY and CDR2 is SMNVEV (reference sequence). Trimming took 6 bases from V and 5 from J; bases not matched to a gene: 12. Under the authors' procedure: Reference gene primer amplification gave nucleated cell count estimates. TCRdb's copy holds only in-frame clones and misses some; the assay was immunoSEQ multiplex PCR. V, J and clone size are taken as reported in that table, and D and trimming were inferred from the DNA itself. This repertoire shows 150,000 to 200,000 clones, roughly 76% found once; its top ten account for around 10%. Patients in Seattle were enrolled during active infection, then followed longitudinally.

Sequenced input: peripheral blood. This receptor was identified in a woman aged 80 or older with COVID-19, enrolled during active disease. V is TRBV27 and J is TRBJ1-2; TRBD1 agrees at 10 bases. CDR3 in amino acids: CASRPRQTGQGYGYTF. The CDR3 DNA is TGTGCCAGCAGGCCCAGACAAACGGGACAGGGGTATGGCTACACCTTC.